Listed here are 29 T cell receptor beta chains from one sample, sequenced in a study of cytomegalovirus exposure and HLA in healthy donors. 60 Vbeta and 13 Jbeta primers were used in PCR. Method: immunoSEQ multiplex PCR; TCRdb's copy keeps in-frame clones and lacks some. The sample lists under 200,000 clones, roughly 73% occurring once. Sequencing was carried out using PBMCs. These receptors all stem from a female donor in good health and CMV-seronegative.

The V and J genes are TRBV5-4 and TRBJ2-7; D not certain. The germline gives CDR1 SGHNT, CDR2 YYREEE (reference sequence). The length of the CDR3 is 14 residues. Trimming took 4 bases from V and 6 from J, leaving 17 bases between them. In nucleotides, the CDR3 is TGTGCCAGCAGCCCCATCCAGGCCGTTCGCGAGCAGTACTTC. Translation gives CASSPIQAVREQYF.

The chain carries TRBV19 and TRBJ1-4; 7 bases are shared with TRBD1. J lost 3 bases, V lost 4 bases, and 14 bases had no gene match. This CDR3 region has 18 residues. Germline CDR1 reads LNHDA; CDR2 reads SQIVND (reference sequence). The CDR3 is CASSTPGTARFANEKLFF. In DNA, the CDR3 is TGTGCCAGTAGTACCCCAGGGACAGCGAGGTTTGCTAATGAAAAACTGTTTTTT.

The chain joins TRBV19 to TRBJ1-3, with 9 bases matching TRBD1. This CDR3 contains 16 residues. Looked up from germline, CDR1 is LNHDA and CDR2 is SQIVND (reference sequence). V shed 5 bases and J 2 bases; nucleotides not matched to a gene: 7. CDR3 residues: CASSRAGQGTGNTIYF. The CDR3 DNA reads TGTGCCAGTAGTCGAGCGGGACAGGGAACTGGAAACACCATATATTTT.

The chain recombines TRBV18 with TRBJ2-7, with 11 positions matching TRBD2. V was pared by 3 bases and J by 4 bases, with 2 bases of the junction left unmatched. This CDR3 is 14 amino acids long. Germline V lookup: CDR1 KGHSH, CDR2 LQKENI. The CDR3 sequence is CASSPSGGAYEQYF. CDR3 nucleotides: TGTGCCAGCTCACCTAGCGGGGGGGCGTACGAGCAGTACTTC.

This CDR3 is CASSLQGQGYGGYTF. The DNA of the CDR3 is TGTGCCAGCAGCCTCCAGGGACAGGGGTACGGTGGCTACACCTTC. The rearrangement links TRBV28 to TRBJ1-2, with 10 nucleotides matching TRBD1. This CDR3 is 15 amino acids long. The germline V gene encodes CDR1 MDHEN and CDR2 SYDVKM. V lost 6 bases, J lost 7 bases, and 11 bases stayed unmatched.

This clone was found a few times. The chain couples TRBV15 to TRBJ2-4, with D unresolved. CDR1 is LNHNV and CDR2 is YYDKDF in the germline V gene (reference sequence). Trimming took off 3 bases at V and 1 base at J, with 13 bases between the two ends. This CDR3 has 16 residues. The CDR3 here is CATSSGAGSAKNIQYF. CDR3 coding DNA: TGTGCCACCAGCAGCGGTGCCGGGTCCGCCAAAAACATTCAGTACTTC. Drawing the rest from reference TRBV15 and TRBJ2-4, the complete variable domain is DAMVIQNPRYQVTQFGKPVTLSCSQTLNHNVMYWYQQKSSQAPKLLFHYYDKDFNNEADTPDNFQSRRPNTSFCFLDIRSPGLGDTAMYLCATSSGAGSAKNIQYFGAGTRLSVL.

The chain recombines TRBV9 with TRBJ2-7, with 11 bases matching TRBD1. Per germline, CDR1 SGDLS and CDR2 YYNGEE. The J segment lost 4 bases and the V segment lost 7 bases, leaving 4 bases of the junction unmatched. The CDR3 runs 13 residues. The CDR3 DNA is TGTGCCAGCTCGGGACAGGGGGGATACGAGCAGTACTTC. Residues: CASSGQGGYEQYF.

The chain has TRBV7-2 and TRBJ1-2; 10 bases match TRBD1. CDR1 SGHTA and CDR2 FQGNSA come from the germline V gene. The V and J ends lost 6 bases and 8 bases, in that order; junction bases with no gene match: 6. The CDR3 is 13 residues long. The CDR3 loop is CASSSGQGGGYTF. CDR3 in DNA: TGTGCCAGCAGTTCAGGACAGGGGGGGGGCTACACCTTC. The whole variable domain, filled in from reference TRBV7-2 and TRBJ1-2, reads GAGVSQSPSNKVTEKGKDVELRCDPISGHTALYWYRQSLGQGLEFLIYFQGNSAPDKSGLPSDRFSAERTGGSVSTLTIQRTQQEDSAVYLCASSSGQGGGYTFGSGTRLTVV.

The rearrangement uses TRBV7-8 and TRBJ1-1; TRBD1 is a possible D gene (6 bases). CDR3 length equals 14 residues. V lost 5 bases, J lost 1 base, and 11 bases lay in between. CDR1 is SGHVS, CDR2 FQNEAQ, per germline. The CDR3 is CASSARTENTEAFF. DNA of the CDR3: TGTGCCAGCAGCGCTAGGACAGAGAACACTGAAGCTTTCTTT.

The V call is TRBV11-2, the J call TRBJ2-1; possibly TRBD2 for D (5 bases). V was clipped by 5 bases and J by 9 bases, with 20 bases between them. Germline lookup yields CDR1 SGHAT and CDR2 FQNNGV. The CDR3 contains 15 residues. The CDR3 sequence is CASSAGLVLDPEQFF. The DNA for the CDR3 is TGTGCCAGCAGCGCGGGCCTAGTTTTGGATCCTGAGCAGTTCTTC.

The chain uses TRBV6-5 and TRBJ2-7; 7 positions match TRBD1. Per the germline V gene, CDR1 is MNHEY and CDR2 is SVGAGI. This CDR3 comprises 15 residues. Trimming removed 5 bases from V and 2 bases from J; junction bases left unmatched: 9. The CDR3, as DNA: TGTGCCAGCAGTCGGGACAGCTACAGCGCCTACGAGCAGTACTTC. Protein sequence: CASSRDSYSAYEQYF.

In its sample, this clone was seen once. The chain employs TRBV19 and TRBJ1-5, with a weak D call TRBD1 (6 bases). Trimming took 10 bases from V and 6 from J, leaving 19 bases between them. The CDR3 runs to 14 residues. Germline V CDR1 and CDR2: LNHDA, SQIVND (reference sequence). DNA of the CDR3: TGTGCCACCCACTTCAGGGGAATGGGTCAGCCCCAGCATTTT. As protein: CATHFRGMGQPQHF.

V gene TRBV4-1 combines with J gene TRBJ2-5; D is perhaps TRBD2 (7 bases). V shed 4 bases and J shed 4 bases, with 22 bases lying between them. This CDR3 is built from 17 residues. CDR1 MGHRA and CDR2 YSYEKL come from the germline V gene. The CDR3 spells CASSRAEGGTGGETQYF. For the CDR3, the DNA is TGCGCCAGCAGCCGCGCCGAGGGGGGGACCGGGGGAGAGACCCAGTACTTC.

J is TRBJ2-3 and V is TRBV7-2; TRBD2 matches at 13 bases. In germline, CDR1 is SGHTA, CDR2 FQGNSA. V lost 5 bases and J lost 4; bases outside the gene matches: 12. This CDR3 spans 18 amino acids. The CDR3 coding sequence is TGTGCCAGCAGCCCTAAGCGAACTAGCGGGAGGGCAGCAGATACGCAGTATTTT. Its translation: CASSPKRTSGRAADTQYF.

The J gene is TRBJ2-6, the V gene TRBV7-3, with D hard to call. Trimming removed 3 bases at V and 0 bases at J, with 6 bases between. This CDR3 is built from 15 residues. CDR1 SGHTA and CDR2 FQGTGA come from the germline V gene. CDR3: CASSFLSSGANVLTF. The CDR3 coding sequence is TGTGCCAGCAGCTTTTTATCCTCTGGGGCCAACGTCCTGACTTTC.

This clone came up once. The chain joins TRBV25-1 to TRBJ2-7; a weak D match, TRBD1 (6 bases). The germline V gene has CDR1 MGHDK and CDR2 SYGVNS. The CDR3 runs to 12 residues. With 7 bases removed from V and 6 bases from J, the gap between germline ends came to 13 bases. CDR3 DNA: TGTGCCAGCACCCAGGGGAGCGGCGAGCAGTACTTC. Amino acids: CASTQGSGEQYF.

Here the CDR3 DNA reads TGTGCCAGCAGCCAACGTTTCGGGAGTATACAGACCCAGTACTTC. Translation gives CASSQRFGSIQTQYF. The chain recombines TRBV14 with TRBJ2-5, with D possibly TRBD2 on 6 matching bases. V was shortened by 2 bases and J by 6 bases, with 16 bases between the two germline ends. Per the germline V gene, CDR1 is SGHDN and CDR2 is FVKESK. The CDR3 length is 15 residues. The complete variable domain, with remaining parts taken from reference TRBV14 and TRBJ2-5, reads EAGVTQFPSHSVIEKGQTVTLRCDPISGHDNLYWYRRVMGKEIKFLLHFVKESKQDESGMPNNRFLAERTGGTYSTLKVQPAELEDSGVYFCASSQRFGSIQTQYFGPGTRLLVL.

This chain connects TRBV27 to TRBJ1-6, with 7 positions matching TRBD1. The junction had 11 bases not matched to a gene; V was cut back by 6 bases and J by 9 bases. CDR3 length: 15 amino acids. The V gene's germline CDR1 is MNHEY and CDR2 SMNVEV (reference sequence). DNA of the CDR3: TGTGCCAGCAGCTTAAAGACAGGGATTACTTCACCCCTCCACTTT. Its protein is CASSLKTGITSPLHF.

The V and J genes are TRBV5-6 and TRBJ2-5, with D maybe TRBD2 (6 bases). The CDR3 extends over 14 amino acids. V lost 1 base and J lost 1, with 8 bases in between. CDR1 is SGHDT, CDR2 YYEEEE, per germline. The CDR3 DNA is TGTGCCAGCAGCTTGCGCGGGGTCCAAGAGACCCAGTACTTC. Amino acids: CASSLRGVQETQYF.

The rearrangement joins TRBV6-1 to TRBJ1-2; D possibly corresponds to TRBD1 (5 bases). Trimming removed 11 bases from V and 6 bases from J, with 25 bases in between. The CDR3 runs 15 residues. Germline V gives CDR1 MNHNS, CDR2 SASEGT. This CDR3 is CAASWEGLIRNGYTF. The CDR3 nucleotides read TGTGCCGCTTCTTGGGAGGGACTCATTCGTAATGGCTACACCTTC.

The CDR3 sequence is CAFTSTGNTEAFF. CDR3 nucleotides: TGTGCCTTCACCTCGACAGGGAACACTGAAGCTTTCTTT. V usage is TRBV30 and J usage is TRBJ1-1; TRBD1 is a possible D gene (6 bases). The V gene's germline CDR1 is GTSNPN and CDR2 SVGIG (reference sequence). This CDR3 is built from 13 residues. V was cut by 7 bases and J by 1 base, with 13 bases left in between.

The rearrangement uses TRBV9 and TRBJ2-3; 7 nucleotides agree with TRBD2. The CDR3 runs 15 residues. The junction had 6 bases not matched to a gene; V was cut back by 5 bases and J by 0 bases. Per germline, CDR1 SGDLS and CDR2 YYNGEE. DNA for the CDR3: TGTGCCAGCAGTGGGCGGGACTACAGCACAGATACGCAGTATTTT. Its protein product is CASSGRDYSTDTQYF.

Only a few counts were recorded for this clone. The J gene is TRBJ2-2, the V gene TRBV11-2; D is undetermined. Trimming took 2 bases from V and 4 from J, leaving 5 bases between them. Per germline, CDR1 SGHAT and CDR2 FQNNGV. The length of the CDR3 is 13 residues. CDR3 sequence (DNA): TGTGCCAGCAGCTTATGGGCCACCGGGGAGCTGTTTTTT. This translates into CASSLWATGELFF.

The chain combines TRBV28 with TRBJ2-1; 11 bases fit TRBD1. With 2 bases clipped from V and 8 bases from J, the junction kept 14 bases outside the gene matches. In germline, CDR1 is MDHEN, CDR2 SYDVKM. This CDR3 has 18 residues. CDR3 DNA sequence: TGTGCCAGCAGTTTAAGAGACCAGGCGGGACAGGGGGTCTATGAGCAGTTCTTC. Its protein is CASSLRDQAGQGVYEQFF.

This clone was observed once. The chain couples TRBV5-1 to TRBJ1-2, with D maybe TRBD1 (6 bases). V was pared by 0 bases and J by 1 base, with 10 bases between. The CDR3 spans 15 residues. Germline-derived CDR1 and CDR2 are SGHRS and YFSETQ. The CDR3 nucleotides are TGCGCCAGCAGCTTGGGAGGACAGAGTAACTATGGCTACACCTTC. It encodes CASSLGGQSNYGYTF.

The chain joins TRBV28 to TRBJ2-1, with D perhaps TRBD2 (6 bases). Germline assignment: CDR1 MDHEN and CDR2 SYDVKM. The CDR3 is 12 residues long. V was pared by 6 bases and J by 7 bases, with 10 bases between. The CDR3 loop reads CASSFSGNEQFF. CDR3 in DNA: TGTGCCAGCAGCTTTAGCGGAAATGAGCAGTTCTTC.

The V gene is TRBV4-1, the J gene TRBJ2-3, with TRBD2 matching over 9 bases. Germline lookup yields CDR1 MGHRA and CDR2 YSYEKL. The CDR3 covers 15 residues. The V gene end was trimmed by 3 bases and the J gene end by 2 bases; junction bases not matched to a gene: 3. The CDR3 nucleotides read TGCGCCAGCAGCCAGACTAGCGGAGACACAGATACGCAGTATTTT. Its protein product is CASSQTSGDTDTQYF.

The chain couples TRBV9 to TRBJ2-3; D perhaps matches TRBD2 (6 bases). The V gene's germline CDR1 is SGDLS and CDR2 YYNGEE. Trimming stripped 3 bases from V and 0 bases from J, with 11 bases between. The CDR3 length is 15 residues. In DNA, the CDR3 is TGTGCCAGCAGCGGAAGGACTATCAGCACAGATACGCAGTATTTT. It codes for CASSGRTISTDTQYF.

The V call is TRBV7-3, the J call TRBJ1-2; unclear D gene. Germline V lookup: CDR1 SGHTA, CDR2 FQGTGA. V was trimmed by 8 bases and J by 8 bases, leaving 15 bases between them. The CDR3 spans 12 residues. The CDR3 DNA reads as TGTGCCAGCCGCGGGGAGGCCGGAGGCTACACCTTC. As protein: CASRGEAGGYTF.